These T cell receptor beta chains were read from a single sample in a study of shared clonotypes between healthy human individuals. Here immunoSEQ multiplex PCR was the method, and the copy in TCRdb shows in-frame clones only, minus some. Found here are under 2.5 million clones, under 95% of them singletons; the top ten hold about 0.41%. The sequenced sample consisted of naive CD4+ T cells from PBMCs. The receptors come from a man aged 18 to 30 in good health. Some clones in this sample may be carry-over from other donors' samples. Each CDR3 is given with its conserved first and last residue. Each record gives: J gene, clone size, V gene, D gene, CDR3 protein, CDR3 DNA. A D gene is named only where the DNA matches it firmly. Size is omitted from some rows. Given values are once, few, many or a class for expanded clones.

j_call: TRBJ1-1; clone_size: .; v_call: TRBV27; d_call: .; cdr3_aa: CASSSDKHTEAFF; cdr3_nt: TGTGCCAGCAGTTCGGACAAGCACACTGAAGCTTTCTTT
j_call: TRBJ1-4; clone_size: .; v_call: TRBV15; d_call: .; cdr3_aa: CATSRASPNEKLFF; cdr3_nt: TGTGCCACCAGCAGAGCCAGTCCTAATGAAAAACTGTTTTTT
j_call: TRBJ2-7; clone_size: .; v_call: TRBV28; d_call: .; cdr3_aa: CASSLWGIRAYEQYF; cdr3_nt: TGTGCCAGCAGTTTATGGGGTATACGGGCTTACGAGCAGTACTTC
j_call: TRBJ2-7; clone_size: .; v_call: TRBV7-7; d_call: TRBD1; cdr3_aa: CASSLGTGVFYEQYF; cdr3_nt: TGTGCCAGCAGCCTAGGGACAGGGGTGTTTTACGAGCAGTACTTC
j_call: TRBJ2-2; clone_size: .; v_call: TRBV7-3; d_call: TRBD2; cdr3_aa: CASSSVAGEAAGELFF; cdr3_nt: TGTGCCAGCAGCTCCGTAGCGGGAGAGGCGGCCGGGGAGCTGTTTTTT
j_call: TRBJ2-2; clone_size: .; v_call: TRBV7-2; d_call: .; cdr3_aa: CASSLLGGTNTGELFF; cdr3_nt: TGTGCCAGCAGCTTACTTGGCGGAACGAACACCGGGGAGCTGTTTTTT
j_call: TRBJ1-1; clone_size: .; v_call: TRBV9; d_call: .; cdr3_aa: CASSLQIQGDAFF; cdr3_nt: TGTGCCAGCAGCCTACAAATTCAGGGAGACGCTTTCTTT
j_call: TRBJ1-5; clone_size: .; v_call: TRBV14; d_call: .; cdr3_aa: CASSQGGNQPQHF; cdr3_nt: TGTGCCAGCAGCCAAGGGGGCAATCAGCCCCAGCATTTT
j_call: TRBJ1-5; clone_size: .; v_call: TRBV4-3; d_call: .; cdr3_aa: CASSPQAYSNQPQHF; cdr3_nt: TGCGCCAGCAGCCCACAGGCCTATAGCAATCAGCCCCAGCATTTT
j_call: TRBJ1-1; clone_size: .; v_call: TRBV7-7; d_call: TRBD1; cdr3_aa: CASSLLSNRGEAFF; cdr3_nt: TGTGCCAGCAGCTTACTTTCCAACAGGGGTGAAGCTTTCTTT
j_call: TRBJ1-5; clone_size: .; v_call: TRBV30; d_call: .; cdr3_aa: CAWSAPWSNQPQHF; cdr3_nt: TGTGCCTGGAGTGCCCCCTGGAGCAATCAGCCCCAGCATTTT
j_call: TRBJ2-1; clone_size: .; v_call: TRBV5-1; d_call: TRBD2; cdr3_aa: CASSRMTSGYNEQFF; cdr3_nt: TGCGCCAGCAGCCGGATGACTAGCGGGTACAATGAGCAGTTCTTC
j_call: TRBJ2-1; clone_size: once; v_call: TRBV11-2; d_call: TRBD2; cdr3_aa: CASSLRLAVYNEQFF; cdr3_nt: TGTGCCAGCAGCCTCAGACTAGCGGTCTACAATGAGCAGTTCTTC
j_call: TRBJ1-3; clone_size: once; v_call: TRBV18; d_call: TRBD1; cdr3_aa: CASSADRAGNTIYF; cdr3_nt: TGTGCCAGCTCGGCGGACAGGGCGGGAAACACCATATATTTT
j_call: TRBJ2-1; clone_size: .; v_call: TRBV7-9; d_call: .; cdr3_aa: CASSLVWAPFF; cdr3_nt: TGTGCCAGCAGCTTAGTTTGGGCCCCGTTCTTC
j_call: TRBJ1-2; clone_size: once; v_call: TRBV4-2; d_call: .; cdr3_aa: CASSQDQNRVDGYTF; cdr3_nt: TGTGCCAGCAGCCAAGATCAAAACAGGGTGGATGGCTACACCTTC
j_call: TRBJ2-3; clone_size: .; v_call: TRBV13; d_call: TRBD1; cdr3_aa: CASSPGTGWADTQYF; cdr3_nt: TGTGCCAGCAGCCCGGGGACAGGGTGGGCAGATACGCAGTATTTT
j_call: TRBJ1-2; clone_size: .; v_call: TRBV5-4; d_call: .; cdr3_aa: CASSSGERSSHSF; cdr3_nt: TGTGCCAGCAGCTCCGGCGAACGGTCGAGTCACTCCTTC
j_call: TRBJ2-5; clone_size: .; v_call: TRBV6-1; d_call: TRBD2; cdr3_aa: CASSENSGRTETQYF; cdr3_nt: TGTGCCAGCAGTGAAAATAGCGGGAGGACAGAGACCCAGTACTTC
j_call: TRBJ1-2; clone_size: once; v_call: TRBV27; d_call: .; cdr3_aa: CASSSTRQPWTGYGYTF; cdr3_nt: TGTGCCAGCAGTTCGACCCGACAGCCTTGGACGGGCTATGGCTACACCTTC